The 5 T cell receptor beta chains presented below share a single source sample, sequenced in a study of blood T cell repertoires in COVID-19. Assay: immunoSEQ multiplex PCR; the TCRdb copy retains only in-frame clones and omits some. Of about 70,000 clones listed, about 86% are singletons. The sample was peripheral blood. The receptor source for this set is a woman aged 55-69 years with acute or convalescent COVID-19.

The chain has TRBV6-5 and TRBJ1-2, with TRBD1 identical over 7 bases. Germline V CDR1 and CDR2: MNHEY, SVGAGI. J gave up 8 bases and V 1 base, and 10 bases lay outside the gene matches. The CDR3 contains 15 residues. The CDR3 protein is CASSYLLQGSRGYTF. The CDR3 nucleotides are TGTGCCAGCAGTTACTTGCTACAGGGGTCGCGAGGCTACACCTTC.

The chain joins TRBV6-5 to TRBJ1-1, with 9 bases identical to TRBD1. V lost 2 bases and J lost 4; bases outside the gene matches: 2. Germline CDR1 and CDR2: MNHEY and SVGAGI. This CDR3 has 14 residues. CDR3 in DNA: TGTGCCAGCAGTTACGAGACAGGGGGCACTGAAGCTTTCTTT. This codes for CASSYETGGTEAFF.

This clone was observed a single time. The chain employs TRBV18 and TRBJ1-1, with unresolved D. CDR1 and CDR2 (germline): KGHSH, LQKENI. Trimming stripped 4 bases from V and 0 bases from J, with 6 bases between. CDR3 size: 13 residues. CDR3 nucleotide sequence: TGTGCCAGCTCACTAGCGATGAACACTGAAGCTTTCTTT. Translated, it gives CASSLAMNTEAFF.

This chain links TRBV7-9 with TRBJ2-5; maybe TRBD2 (6 bases). Trimming shortened V by 5 bases and J by 1 base, and 17 bases separated the two germline ends. CDR1 is SEHNR and CDR2 is FQNEAQ in the germline V gene (reference sequence). The CDR3 is made up of 16 amino acids. CDR3 in DNA: TGTGCCAGCAGCCCTCCGGGAGTAGGGCTCCAAGAGACCCAGTACTTC. Translation gives CASSPPGVGLQETQYF. Full variable domain (outside the CDR3, taken from reference TRBV7-9 and TRBJ2-5): DTGVSQNPRHKITKRGQNVTFRCDPISEHNRLYWYRQTLGQGPEFLTYFQNEAQLEKSRLLSDRFSAERPKGSFSTLEIQRTEQGDSAMYLCASSPPGVGLQETQYFGPGTRLLVL.

The genes are TRBV14 and TRBJ1-4; a weak D match, TRBD1 (6 bases). This CDR3 has 15 amino acids. With 4 bases removed from V and 1 base from J, the gap between germline ends came to 10 bases. Germline CDR1 SGHDN, CDR2 FVKESK. The CDR3 DNA is TGTGCCAGCAGCCGAGTCAGGGGAACTAATGAAAAACTGTTTTTT. The encoded protein is CASSRVRGTNEKLFF.